This TCR beta chain was sequenced in a study of T cells in localized non-small cell lung cancer. TCRdb's copy holds only in-frame clones and misses some; the assay was immunoSEQ multiplex PCR. Of more than 2,500 clones listed, approximately 25% are singletons. CDR1 and CDR2 (germline): LGHNT, FRNRAP. The CDR3 contains 17 residues. J lost 5 bases, V lost 1 base, and 9 bases had no gene match. The source is a male donor older than 55 with stage II lung adenocarcinoma. Sequences were derived from lung tumor tissue, sampled before any cancer treatment. The V and J genes are TRBV12-5 and TRBJ2-5; 11 bases fit TRBD1. The CDR3 DNA follows: TGTGCTAGTGGTTTGGGACGGACAGGGGGCCTCATTGAGACCCAGTACTTC. Translated: CASGLGRTGGLIETQYF.